This is a list of T cell receptor beta chains from one sample in a study of OX40 agonist ivuxolimab in advanced cancers. Profiling relied on immunoSEQ multiplex PCR, and the TCRdb table lists in-frame clones only, not all of them. The sample holds 70,000 or so clones, roughly 90% seen once. Sequencing was performed on CD4+ or CD8+ T cells sorted from blood, taken in a trial of the OX40 agonist ivuxolimab. These receptors originate from an adult with an advanced solid tumor such as melanoma, head and neck, liver or kidney cancer. The CDR3 runs from the conserved cysteine through the conserved F or W. Fields, in order: D gene, clone size, CDR3 length, J gene, V gene, CDR3 DNA, CDR3 protein. A D gene is named only where the DNA matches it firmly. Rows may omit the clone size; those that give it use once, few, many or a size class.

d_call: NA
clone_size: once
cdr3_length: 13
j_call: TRBJ2-5
v_call: TRBV29-1
cdr3_nt: TGCAGCGTTGAAGCCCCGAATAGGGAGACCCAGTACTTC
cdr3_aa: CSVEAPNRETQYF

d_call: NA
clone_size: NA
cdr3_length: 13
j_call: TRBJ2-7
v_call: TRBV9
cdr3_nt: TGTGCCAGCAGCGTAGGGACAGTGTACGAGCAGTACTTC
cdr3_aa: CASSVGTVYEQYF

d_call: TRBD1
clone_size: NA
cdr3_length: 16
j_call: TRBJ2-1
v_call: TRBV5-6
cdr3_nt: TGTGCCAGCAGCTTGGAAATTATAGGGGGCGCAGATGAGCAGTTCTTC
cdr3_aa: CASSLEIIGGADEQFF

d_call: TRBD1
clone_size: once
cdr3_length: 14
j_call: TRBJ1-3
v_call: TRBV10-3
cdr3_nt: TGTGCCATCATCATGGACAGGGAAGGAAACACCATATATTTT
cdr3_aa: CAIIMDREGNTIYF

d_call: TRBD2
clone_size: NA
cdr3_length: 16
j_call: TRBJ2-5
v_call: TRBV2
cdr3_nt: TGTGCCAGCAGCCCTATAGCGGGGGTCGACCAAGAGACCCAGTACTTC
cdr3_aa: CASSPIAGVDQETQYF

d_call: NA
clone_size: NA
cdr3_length: 13
j_call: TRBJ2-1
v_call: TRBV4-3
cdr3_nt: TGCGCCAGCAGCCAAGGAGGTTACAATGAGCAGTTCTTC
cdr3_aa: CASSQGGYNEQFF

d_call: TRBD2
clone_size: NA
cdr3_length: 15
j_call: TRBJ2-1
v_call: TRBV13
cdr3_nt: TGTGCCAGCAGCCAAGTCAGCGGGACCTACAATGAGCAGTTCTTC
cdr3_aa: CASSQVSGTYNEQFF

d_call: TRBD2
clone_size: NA
cdr3_length: 14
j_call: TRBJ2-1
v_call: TRBV6-5
cdr3_nt: TGTGCCAGCAGTCCGGGGCGGGGGTACAATGAGCAGTTCTTC
cdr3_aa: CASSPGRGYNEQFF

d_call: NA
clone_size: NA
cdr3_length: 12
j_call: TRBJ2-5
v_call: TRBV7-9
cdr3_nt: TGTGCCAGCAGTACACTTTGGGAGACCCAGTACTTC
cdr3_aa: CASSTLWETQYF

d_call: NA
clone_size: NA
cdr3_length: 13
j_call: TRBJ2-7
v_call: TRBV27
cdr3_nt: TGTGCCAGCAGTTTGGGCGGATCCTACGAGCAGTACTTC
cdr3_aa: CASSLGGSYEQYF

d_call: NA
clone_size: NA
cdr3_length: 12
j_call: TRBJ2-3
v_call: TRBV5-8
cdr3_nt: TGTGCCAGCAGCTTCCGAGCAGATACGCAGTATTTT
cdr3_aa: CASSFRADTQYF

d_call: NA
clone_size: NA
cdr3_length: 14
j_call: TRBJ2-7
v_call: TRBV29-1
cdr3_nt: TGCAGCGTCGCGGGACTCCAGGGCTCCTACGAGCGGTACTTC
cdr3_aa: CSVAGLQGSYERYF

d_call: NA
clone_size: few
cdr3_length: 14
j_call: TRBJ1-6
v_call: TRBV25-1
cdr3_nt: TGTGCCAGCAGTGTATTACAGGAGGTCTCACCCCTCCACTTT
cdr3_aa: CASSVLQEVSPLHF

d_call: TRBD1
clone_size: NA
cdr3_length: 14
j_call: TRBJ1-1
v_call: TRBV19
cdr3_nt: TGTGCCAGTAGGGGGACAGGGATTTATACTGAAGCTTTCTTT
cdr3_aa: CASRGTGIYTEAFF

d_call: NA
clone_size: NA
cdr3_length: 14
j_call: TRBJ2-7
v_call: TRBV27
cdr3_nt: TGTGCCAGCAGTTTGGGGAGACAGCCCTACGAGCAGTACTTC
cdr3_aa: CASSLGRQPYEQYF

d_call: NA
clone_size: NA
cdr3_length: 14
j_call: TRBJ1-5
v_call: TRBV6-5
cdr3_nt: TGTGCCAGCAGTTACTCTATCGGGGATCAGCCCCAGCATTTT
cdr3_aa: CASSYSIGDQPQHF

d_call: TRBD1
clone_size: NA
cdr3_length: 16
j_call: TRBJ2-1
v_call: TRBV4-3
cdr3_nt: TGCGCCAGCAGCCAAGATTTAGGACAGGGGGCAAATGAGCAGTTCTTC
cdr3_aa: CASSQDLGQGANEQFF

d_call: TRBD1
clone_size: NA
cdr3_length: 18
j_call: TRBJ1-2
v_call: TRBV5-1
cdr3_nt: TGCGCCAGCAGCTTTGAAGCAGGGGGCAGCGTCACCAGGTATGGCTACACCTTC
cdr3_aa: CASSFEAGGSVTRYGYTF

d_call: NA
clone_size: NA
cdr3_length: 15
j_call: TRBJ2-7
v_call: TRBV2
cdr3_nt: TGTGCCAGCATTCCCCGGGACAAAGTCTCCTACGAGCAGTACTTC
cdr3_aa: CASIPRDKVSYEQYF

d_call: TRBD2
clone_size: few
cdr3_length: 16
j_call: TRBJ2-3
v_call: TRBV6-4
cdr3_nt: TGTGCCAGCAGTGAGACTAGCGGGGGGGCCACAGATACGCAGTATTTT
cdr3_aa: CASSETSGGATDTQYF

d_call: NA
clone_size: NA
cdr3_length: 12
j_call: TRBJ2-7
v_call: TRBV5-4
cdr3_nt: TGTGCAGCCCGGGACGGTCCCTACGAGCAGTACTTC
cdr3_aa: CAARDGPYEQYF

d_call: TRBD1
clone_size: NA
cdr3_length: 14
j_call: TRBJ2-4
v_call: TRBV5-6
cdr3_nt: TGTGCCAGCAGCTTGACGACAGGGCAAAACATTCAGTACTTC
cdr3_aa: CASSLTTGQNIQYF

d_call: TRBD1
clone_size: NA
cdr3_length: 14
j_call: TRBJ1-2
v_call: TRBV6-5
cdr3_nt: TGTGCCAGCAGCCCGGGACAGGGGGTCTATGGCTACACCTTC
cdr3_aa: CASSPGQGVYGYTF

d_call: NA
clone_size: NA
cdr3_length: 15
j_call: TRBJ1-2
v_call: TRBV9
cdr3_nt: TGTGCCAGCAGCGGACTTGGACAGACCCCCTATGGCTACACCTTC
cdr3_aa: CASSGLGQTPYGYTF

d_call: NA
clone_size: NA
cdr3_length: 14
j_call: TRBJ2-7
v_call: TRBV27
cdr3_nt: TGTGCCAGCAGCCCGCCCACCTCGGGGACCGAGCAGTACTTC
cdr3_aa: CASSPPTSGTEQYF

d_call: NA
clone_size: NA
cdr3_length: 12
j_call: TRBJ2-1
v_call: TRBV7-6
cdr3_nt: TGTGCCAGCAGCTCGCTTAACAATGAGCAGTTCTTC
cdr3_aa: CASSSLNNEQFF

d_call: NA
clone_size: NA
cdr3_length: 19
j_call: TRBJ2-1
v_call: TRBV19
cdr3_nt: TGTGCCAGTAGTATAGACCCCCCAGACAGGCTGACCTCCTACAATGAGCAGTTCTTC
cdr3_aa: CASSIDPPDRLTSYNEQFF

d_call: TRBD2
clone_size: NA
cdr3_length: 15
j_call: TRBJ2-5
v_call: TRBV5-1
cdr3_nt: TGCGCCAGCAGCCCGAGCGGGGGGGCCGGGGAGACCCAGTACTTC
cdr3_aa: CASSPSGGAGETQYF

d_call: NA
clone_size: NA
cdr3_length: 12
j_call: TRBJ2-7
v_call: TRBV5-6
cdr3_nt: TGTGCCAGCAGCTCCCAGGTTGTTGGGCAGTACTTC
cdr3_aa: CASSSQVVGQYF

d_call: TRBD2
clone_size: NA
cdr3_length: 14
j_call: TRBJ2-1
v_call: TRBV11-2
cdr3_nt: TGTGCCAGCAGCAAGCGGACTAGCTGGGATGAGCAGTTCTTC
cdr3_aa: CASSKRTSWDEQFF

d_call: TRBD1
clone_size: NA
cdr3_length: 13
j_call: TRBJ2-1
v_call: TRBV9
cdr3_nt: TGTGCCAGCAGGCCAACAGGGGACAATGAGCAGTTCTTC
cdr3_aa: CASRPTGDNEQFF

d_call: TRBD1
clone_size: once
cdr3_length: 15
j_call: TRBJ1-2
v_call: TRBV28
cdr3_nt: TGTGCCAGCAGTTTCCTGACAGGGGGCCACTATGGCTACACCTTC
cdr3_aa: CASSFLTGGHYGYTF

d_call: TRBD2
clone_size: NA
cdr3_length: 14
j_call: TRBJ2-7
v_call: TRBV7-9
cdr3_nt: TGTGCCAGCAGCTTATCCGGGGGGGCCTCCGAGCAGTACTTC
cdr3_aa: CASSLSGGASEQYF

d_call: NA
clone_size: NA
cdr3_length: 16
j_call: TRBJ2-7
v_call: TRBV7-6
cdr3_nt: TGTGCCAGCAGCTTAGCCCCAGGGGGGAAGACCTACGAGCAGTACTTC
cdr3_aa: CASSLAPGGKTYEQYF

d_call: NA
clone_size: NA
cdr3_length: 13
j_call: TRBJ2-7
v_call: TRBV19
cdr3_nt: TGTGCCAGTAGCCCGGGACAAACCTACGAGCAGTACTTC
cdr3_aa: CASSPGQTYEQYF

d_call: TRBD1
clone_size: NA
cdr3_length: 12
j_call: TRBJ2-2
v_call: TRBV29-1
cdr3_nt: TGCAGCGTCCCGGGACAGACCGGGGAGCTGTTTTTT
cdr3_aa: CSVPGQTGELFF

d_call: NA
clone_size: NA
cdr3_length: 16
j_call: TRBJ1-3
v_call: TRBV5-5
cdr3_nt: TGTGCCAGCAGCTTGGTCGTGAGCTACTCTGGAAACACCATATATTTT
cdr3_aa: CASSLVVSYSGNTIYF

d_call: NA
clone_size: once
cdr3_length: 13
j_call: TRBJ2-4
v_call: TRBV11-2
cdr3_nt: TGTGCCAGCAGCTTCCTTGGTGCGGACATTCAGTACTTC
cdr3_aa: CASSFLGADIQYF

d_call: NA
clone_size: NA
cdr3_length: 15
j_call: TRBJ2-2
v_call: TRBV2
cdr3_nt: TGTGCCAGCAGTGCGACGGATAACTACGCCGGGGAGCTGTTTTTT
cdr3_aa: CASSATDNYAGELFF

d_call: TRBD1
clone_size: NA
cdr3_length: 13
j_call: TRBJ1-1
v_call: TRBV27
cdr3_nt: TGTGCCAGCAGACTTGACAGGGGCACTGAAGCTTTCTTT
cdr3_aa: CASRLDRGTEAFF

d_call: NA
clone_size: NA
cdr3_length: 18
j_call: TRBJ1-5
v_call: TRBV2
cdr3_nt: TGTGCCAGCAGTGGCCGTTATGGGACGCTTTATAGCAATCAGCCCCAGCATTTT
cdr3_aa: CASSGRYGTLYSNQPQHF

d_call: TRBD2
clone_size: NA
cdr3_length: 16
j_call: TRBJ2-1
v_call: TRBV7-2
cdr3_nt: TGTGCCAGCAGCTTAAACGGGGGGGCCGTCTACAATGAGCAGTTCTTC
cdr3_aa: CASSLNGGAVYNEQFF

d_call: NA
clone_size: NA
cdr3_length: 15
j_call: TRBJ1-4
v_call: TRBV7-2
cdr3_nt: TGCGCCAGCAGCCAAACCTGGGGGGGAGGTGAAAAACTGTTTTTT
cdr3_aa: CASSQTWGGGEKLFF

d_call: TRBD1
clone_size: NA
cdr3_length: 15
j_call: TRBJ2-3
v_call: TRBV27
cdr3_nt: TGTGCCAGCAGTTTAGGGGCAGGGGGAAGGGATACGCAGTATTTT
cdr3_aa: CASSLGAGGRDTQYF

d_call: NA
clone_size: NA
cdr3_length: 16
j_call: TRBJ2-1
v_call: TRBV2
cdr3_nt: TGTGCCAGCAGTACCCCAGGACACAGCTCCTACAATGAGCAGTTCTTC
cdr3_aa: CASSTPGHSSYNEQFF

d_call: NA
clone_size: NA
cdr3_length: 15
j_call: TRBJ1-1
v_call: TRBV5-4
cdr3_nt: TGTGCCAGCAGCTTGGGGGGGGTTTTGAACACTGAAGCTTTCTTT
cdr3_aa: CASSLGGVLNTEAFF

d_call: NA
clone_size: NA
cdr3_length: 15
j_call: TRBJ1-3
v_call: TRBV19
cdr3_nt: TGTGCCAGTAGTGCATGGACAGAGCCCGGAAACACCATATATTTT
cdr3_aa: CASSAWTEPGNTIYF

d_call: TRBD2
clone_size: NA
cdr3_length: 15
j_call: TRBJ2-1
v_call: TRBV27
cdr3_nt: TGTGCCAGCAGTTCAGGGACTAGCGGCTACAATGAGCAGTTCTTC
cdr3_aa: CASSSGTSGYNEQFF

d_call: NA
clone_size: NA
cdr3_length: 14
j_call: TRBJ1-1
v_call: TRBV6-4
cdr3_nt: TGTGCCAGCAGTGAGGGTCTTGGGTACGCTGAAGCTTTCTTT
cdr3_aa: CASSEGLGYAEAFF

d_call: NA
clone_size: once
cdr3_length: 16
j_call: TRBJ1-1
v_call: TRBV4-3
cdr3_nt: TGCGCCAGCCGAGGTGGACGAACCGAACTGAACACTGAAGCTTTCTTT
cdr3_aa: CASRGGRTELNTEAFF

d_call: NA
clone_size: NA
cdr3_length: 14
j_call: TRBJ2-1
v_call: TRBV7-9
cdr3_nt: TGTGCCAGCACCCGGGACGGATTCTACAATGAGCAGTTCTTC
cdr3_aa: CASTRDGFYNEQFF

d_call: NA
clone_size: NA
cdr3_length: 14
j_call: TRBJ2-7
v_call: TRBV5-1
cdr3_nt: TGCGCCAGCAGCTTTCGACAGGCGACCTACGAGCAGTACTTC
cdr3_aa: CASSFRQATYEQYF

d_call: NA
clone_size: NA
cdr3_length: 14
j_call: TRBJ2-5
v_call: TRBV9
cdr3_nt: TGTGCCAGCAGCGTAGGGGGGCCGTTGGAGACCCAGTACTTC
cdr3_aa: CASSVGGPLETQYF

d_call: NA
clone_size: NA
cdr3_length: 16
j_call: TRBJ1-5
v_call: TRBV27
cdr3_nt: TGTGCCAGCAGCCATAGGGTGGGGGATTTAAATCAGCCCCAGCATTTT
cdr3_aa: CASSHRVGDLNQPQHF